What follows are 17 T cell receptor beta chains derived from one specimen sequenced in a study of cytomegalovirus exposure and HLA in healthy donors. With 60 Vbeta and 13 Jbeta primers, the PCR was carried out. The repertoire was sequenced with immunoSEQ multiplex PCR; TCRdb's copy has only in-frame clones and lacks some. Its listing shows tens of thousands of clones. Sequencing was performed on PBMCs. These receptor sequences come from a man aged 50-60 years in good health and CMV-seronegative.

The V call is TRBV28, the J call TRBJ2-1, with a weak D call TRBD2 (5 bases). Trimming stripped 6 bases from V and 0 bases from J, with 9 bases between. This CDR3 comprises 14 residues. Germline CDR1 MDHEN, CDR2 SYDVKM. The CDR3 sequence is CASRVASSYNEQFF. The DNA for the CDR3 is TGTGCCAGCAGAGTAGCGAGCTCCTACAATGAGCAGTTCTTC.

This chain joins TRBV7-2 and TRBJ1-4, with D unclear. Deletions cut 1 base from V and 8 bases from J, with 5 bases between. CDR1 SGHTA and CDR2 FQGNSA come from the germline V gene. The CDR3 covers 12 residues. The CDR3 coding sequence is TGTGCCAGCAGCTTAGATCTGGAAAAACTGTTTTTT. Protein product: CASSLDLEKLFF.

CDR3 amino acids: CASSSSGGPYNEQFF. DNA for the CDR3: TGTGCCAGCAGCTCGTCGGGGGGGCCATACAATGAGCAGTTCTTC. The chain uses TRBV11-3 and TRBJ2-1, with TRBD2 identical over 8 bases. Germline V CDR1 and CDR2: SGHNT, YENEEA. The CDR3 is made up of 15 amino acids. V lost 4 bases and J lost 4; bases outside the gene matches: 6.

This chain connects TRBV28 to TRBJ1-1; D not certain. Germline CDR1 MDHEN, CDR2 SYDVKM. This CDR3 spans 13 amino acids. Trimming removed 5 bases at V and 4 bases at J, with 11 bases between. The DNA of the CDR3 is TGTGCCAGCAGTCCCTCTAGCGGCACTGAAGCTTTCTTT. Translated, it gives CASSPSSGTEAFF.

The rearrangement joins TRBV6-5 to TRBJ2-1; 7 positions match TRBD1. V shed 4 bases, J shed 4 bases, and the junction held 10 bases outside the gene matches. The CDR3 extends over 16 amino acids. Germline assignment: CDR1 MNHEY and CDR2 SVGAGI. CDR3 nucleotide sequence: TGTGCCAGCAGTTCGACCCTGGGACAGATATACAATGAGCAGTTCTTC. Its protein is CASSSTLGQIYNEQFF.

The CDR3 loop is CAITPDISGNTIYF. CDR3 in DNA: TGTGCCATCACCCCGGACATCTCTGGAAACACCATATATTTT. This rearrangement joins TRBV10-3 to TRBJ1-3; D is perhaps TRBD1 (5 bases). The CDR3 extends over 14 amino acids. Trimming left V 7 bases short and J 0 bases short, with 10 bases between. In germline, CDR1 is ENHRY, CDR2 SYGVKD.

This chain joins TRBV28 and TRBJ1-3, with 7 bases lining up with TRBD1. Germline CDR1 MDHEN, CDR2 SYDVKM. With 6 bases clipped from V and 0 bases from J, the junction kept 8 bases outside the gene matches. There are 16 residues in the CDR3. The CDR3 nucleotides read TGTGCCAGCAGGGGACTAGGGACAGTCTCTGGAAACACCATATATTTT. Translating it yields CASRGLGTVSGNTIYF.

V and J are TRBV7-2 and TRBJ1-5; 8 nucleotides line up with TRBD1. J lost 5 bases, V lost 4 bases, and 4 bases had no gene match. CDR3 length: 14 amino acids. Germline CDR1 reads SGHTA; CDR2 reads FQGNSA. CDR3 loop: CASSWGQAYQPQHF. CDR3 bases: TGTGCCAGCAGCTGGGGACAGGCCTATCAGCCCCAGCATTTT.

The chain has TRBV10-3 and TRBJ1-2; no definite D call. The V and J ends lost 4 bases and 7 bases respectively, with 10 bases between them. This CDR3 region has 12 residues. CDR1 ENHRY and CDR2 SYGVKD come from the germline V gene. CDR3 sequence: CAISGAVPGYTF. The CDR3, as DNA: TGTGCCATCAGTGGGGCAGTTCCTGGCTACACCTTC.

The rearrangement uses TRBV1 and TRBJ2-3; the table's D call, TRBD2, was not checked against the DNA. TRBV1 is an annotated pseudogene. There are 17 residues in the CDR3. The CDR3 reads CTSILPASGHSTDTQYF. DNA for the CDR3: TGCACCAGCATCCTCCCAGCTAGCGGGCATAGCACAGATACGCAGTATTTT.

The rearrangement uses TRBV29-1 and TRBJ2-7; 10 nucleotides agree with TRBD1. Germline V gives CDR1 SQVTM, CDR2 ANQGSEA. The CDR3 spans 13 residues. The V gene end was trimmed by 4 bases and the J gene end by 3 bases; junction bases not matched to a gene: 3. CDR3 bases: TGCAGCGTTGGGGGACAGGGGAGCTACGAGCAGTACTTC. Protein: CSVGGQGSYEQYF.

CDR3 bases: TGTGCCAGAGTACAGGGGGCGTGCGAGAATAGCACAGATACGCAGTATTTT. It specifies CARVQGACENSTDTQYF. This rearrangement joins TRBV28 to TRBJ2-3; 9 positions agree with TRBD1. Germline V lookup: CDR1 MDHEN, CDR2 SYDVKM. J was trimmed by 0 bases and V by 9 bases; bases with no gene match: 13. The CDR3 spans 17 residues. The full variable domain, its missing parts supplied by reference TRBV28 and TRBJ2-3, is DVKVTQSSRYLVKRTGEKVFLECVQDMDHENMFWYRQDPGLGLRLIYFSYDVKMKEKGDIPEGYSVSREKKERFSLILESASTNQTSMYLCARVQGACENSTDTQYFGPGTRLTVL.

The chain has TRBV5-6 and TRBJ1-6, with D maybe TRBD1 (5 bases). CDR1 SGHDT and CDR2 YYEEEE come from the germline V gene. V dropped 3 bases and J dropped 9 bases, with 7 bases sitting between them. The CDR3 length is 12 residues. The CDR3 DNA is TGTGCCAGCAGCTCAACAGGTTCACCCCTCCACTTT. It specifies CASSSTGSPLHF.

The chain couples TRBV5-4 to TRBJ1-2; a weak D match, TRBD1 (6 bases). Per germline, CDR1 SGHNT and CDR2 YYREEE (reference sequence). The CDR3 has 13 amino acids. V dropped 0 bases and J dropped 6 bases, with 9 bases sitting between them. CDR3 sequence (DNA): TGTGCCAGCAGCTTGGGCCGGGACAATGGCTACACCTTC. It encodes CASSLGRDNGYTF.

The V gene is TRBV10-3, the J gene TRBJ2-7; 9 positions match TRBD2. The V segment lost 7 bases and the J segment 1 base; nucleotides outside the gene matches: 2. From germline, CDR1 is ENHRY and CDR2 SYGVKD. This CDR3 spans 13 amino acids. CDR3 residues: CAIKTSGSYEQYF. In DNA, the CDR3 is TGTGCCATCAAGACTAGCGGTTCCTACGAGCAGTACTTC.

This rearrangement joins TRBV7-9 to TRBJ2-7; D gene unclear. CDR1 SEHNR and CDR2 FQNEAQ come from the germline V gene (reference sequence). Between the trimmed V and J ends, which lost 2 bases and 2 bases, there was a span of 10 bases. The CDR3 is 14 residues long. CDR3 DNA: TGTGCCAGCAGCTTATATGCGGAAGCCTACGAGCAGTACTTC. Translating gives CASSLYAEAYEQYF.

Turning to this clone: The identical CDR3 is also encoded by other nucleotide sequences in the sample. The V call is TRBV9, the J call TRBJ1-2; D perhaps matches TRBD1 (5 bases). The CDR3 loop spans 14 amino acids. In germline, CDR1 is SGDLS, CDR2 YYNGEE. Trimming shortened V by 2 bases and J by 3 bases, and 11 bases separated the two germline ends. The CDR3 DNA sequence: TGTGCCAGCAGCGTTACAGGAGGGGACTATGGCTACACCTTC. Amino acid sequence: CASSVTGGDYGYTF.